These T cell receptor beta chains were read from a single sample in a study of radiotherapy plus CTLA-4 blockade in lung cancer. Repertoires were generated with immunoSEQ multiplex PCR, while TCRdb's copy carries only in-frame clones and drops some. The sample has tens of thousands of clones, about three quarters seen once. The source material was peripheral blood, sampled from a patient treated with radiotherapy plus ipilimumab. The receptors were gathered from a human donor with non-small cell lung cancer who had stable disease on radiotherapy plus ipilimumab. Both conserved end residues are part of each CDR3. A D gene is named only where the DNA matches it firmly. The listing skips clone size in some rows; elsewhere it reads once, few, many or a size class.

>TRBD2|NA|15|TRBJ2-2|TRBV5-6
CASSYGLAYTGELFF
TGTGCCAGCAGCTACGGACTAGCGTACACCGGGGAGCTGTTTTTT
>NA|NA|13|TRBJ1-2|TRBV7-9
CASSLQALYGYTF
TGTGCCAGCAGCTTACAGGCCCTCTATGGCTACACCTTC
>NA|NA|11|TRBJ2-3|TRBV7-9
CASSFTDTQYF
TGTGCCAGCAGCTTCACAGATACGCAGTATTTT
>NA|NA|16|TRBJ2-7|TRBV27
CASSLGVRVWDHEQYF
TGTGCCAGCAGTTTGGGAGTAAGGGTTTGGGATCACGAGCAGTACTTC
>NA|NA|14|TRBJ2-3|TRBV11-2
CASSRYGRTDTQYF
TGTGCCAGCAGTAGATACGGTCGCACAGATACGCAGTATTTT
>TRBD1|NA|15|TRBJ2-7|TRBV19
CASRSSGQITYEQYF
TGTGCCAGCAGATCATCGGGACAGATCACGTACGAGCAGTACTTC
>TRBD1|NA|19|TRBJ1-1|TRBV4-1
CASSQAALKTGTRNTEAFF
TGCGCCAGCAGCCAAGCCGCCCTCAAGACAGGGACCCGTAACACTGAAGCTTTCTTT
>NA|medium-sized|13|TRBJ1-5|TRBV4-3
CASSQDYHQPQHF
TGCGCCAGCAGCCAAGATTACCATCAGCCCCAGCATTTT
>TRBD2|NA|16|TRBJ2-3|TRBV12-5
CASGLVVGGSTDTQYF
TGTGCTAGTGGTTTGGTCGTGGGAGGGTCCACAGATACGCAGTATTTT
>NA|NA|13|TRBJ1-5|TRBV7-6
CASSFRAGQPQHF
TGTGCCAGCAGCTTTAGGGCAGGGCAGCCCCAGCATTTT
>NA|NA|16|TRBJ1-5|TRBV12-2
CASRLAQRSPGQPQHF
TGTGCAAGTCGCTTAGCGCAAAGGTCTCCTGGTCAGCCCCAGCATTTT
>NA|NA|15|TRBJ2-7|TRBV5-8
CASSLVGTHAYEQYF
TGTGCCAGCAGCTTGGTAGGGACACACGCCTACGAGCAGTACTTC
>NA|NA|14|TRBJ1-1|TRBV7-8
CASSFGQMNTEAFF
TGTGCCAGCAGCTTCGGGCAGATGAACACTGAAGCTTTCTTT
>NA|NA|13|TRBJ2-5|TRBV18
CASSRAGEETQYF
TGTGCCAGCTCACGGGCAGGGGAAGAGACCCAGTACTTC
>NA|NA|16|TRBJ2-5|TRBV5-6
CASSPFRPGILETQYF
TGTGCCAGCAGCCCCTTCCGACCGGGGATTCTAGAGACCCAGTACTTC
>NA|NA|13|TRBJ1-2|TRBV28
CASSQAGAEGYTF
TGTGCCAGCAGTCAAGCAGGGGCGGAGGGCTACACCTTC
>NA|NA|13|TRBJ1-1|TRBV7-9
CASSLSGQNEAFF
TGTGCCAGCAGCTTAAGCGGACAGAATGAAGCTTTCTTT
>TRBD2|NA|16|TRBJ2-3|TRBV5-8
CASSIGTSGSTDTQYF
TGTGCCAGCAGCATAGGGACTAGCGGGAGCACAGATACGCAGTATTTT
>NA|NA|12|TRBJ2-5|TRBV2
CASSDRRETQYF
TGTGCCAGCAGTGACAGGCGAGAGACCCAGTACTTC
>TRBD2|few|13|TRBJ2-1|TRBV7-9
CASSLSGRAEQFF
TGTGCCAGCAGCTTAAGCGGGAGGGCCGAGCAGTTCTTC
>NA|once|15|TRBJ2-3|TRBV7-6
CASSLQWTGTDTQYF
TGTGCCAGCAGTCTCCAATGGACGGGCACAGATACGCAGTATTTT
>TRBD1|NA|14|TRBJ1-1|TRBV6-1
CASTGTGAYTEAFF
TGTGCCAGCACCGGGACAGGCGCCTACACTGAAGCTTTCTTT
>NA|few|11|TRBJ2-7|TRBV20-1
CSTGQSYEQYF
TGCAGTACCGGACAGTCCTACGAGCAGTACTTC
>NA|NA|14|TRBJ2-7|TRBV6-6
CASSGTTISYEQYF
TGTGCCAGCAGTGGGACCACGATTTCCTACGAGCAGTACTTC
>NA|NA|14|TRBJ2-3|TRBV28
CASSFKGVSGVQYF
TGTGCCAGCAGTTTTAAGGGAGTGAGCGGTGTGCAGTATTTT
>NA|few|13|TRBJ2-1|TRBV18
CASSPTGNNEQFF
TGTGCCAGCTCACCCACTGGGAACAATGAGCAGTTCTTC
>TRBD2|few|13|TRBJ2-7|TRBV6-5
CASSTGLASEQYF
TGTGCCAGCAGTACGGGACTAGCGAGCGAGCAGTACTTC
>NA|NA|15|TRBJ1-3|TRBV7-7
CASSLKLGLGNTIYF
TGTGCTAGCAGCCTTAAATTGGGGCTAGGAAACACCATATATTTT
>NA|NA|14|TRBJ1-1|TRBV6-5
CASSYVEARTEAFF
TGTGCCAGCAGTTATGTTGAGGCGAGGACTGAAGCTTTCTTT
>NA|NA|15|TRBJ2-3|TRBV10-1
CASSELGIDRDTQYF
TGCGCCAGCAGTGAGCTAGGGATCGATCGGGATACGCAGTATTTT
>TRBD1|NA|13|TRBJ1-2|TRBV6-1
CASSSTGIYGYTF
TGTGCCAGCAGTTCGACAGGGATATATGGCTACACCTTC
>NA|NA|16|TRBJ1-5|TRBV7-2
CASSLRADGGNQPQHF
TGTGCCAGCAGCTTACGGGCGGATGGGGGCAATCAGCCCCAGCATTTT
>TRBD1|NA|15|TRBJ2-1|TRBV5-6
CASSPIRDRDNEQFF
TGTGCCAGCAGCCCGATCCGGGACAGAGACAATGAGCAGTTCTTC
>TRBD2|once|16|TRBJ2-3|TRBV6-1
CASSDPGLAGGDTQYF
TGTGCCAGCAGTGACCCCGGACTAGCGGGAGGAGATACGCAGTATTTT
>NA|NA|13|TRBJ2-1|TRBV13
CASRSNSYNEQFF
TGTGCCAGCAGATCTAATAGCTACAATGAGCAGTTCTTC
>NA|NA|17|TRBJ1-1|TRBV4-1
CASSQGIPWRQNTEAFF
TGCGCCAGCAGCCAAGGCATACCTTGGAGGCAGAACACTGAAGCTTTCTTT
>NA|once|14|TRBJ2-5|TRBV5-1
CASSLNRAQETQYF
TGCGCCAGCAGCTTGAACAGGGCCCAAGAGACCCAGTACTTC
>NA|few|15|TRBJ1-5|TRBV6-1
CASSEWGPAGKPQHF
TGTGCCAGCAGTGAGTGGGGGCCCGCGGGTAAGCCCCAGCATTTT
>TRBD1|NA|14|TRBJ1-6|TRBV7-8
CASSLLTGGSPLHF
TGTGCCAGCAGCTTACTCACAGGGGGTTCACCCCTCCACTTT
>NA|NA|14|TRBJ1-1|TRBV2
CASRWTGLNTEAFF
TGTGCCAGCAGATGGACGGGACTGAACACTGAAGCTTTCTTT